This record covers a single TCR beta chain. Its antigen is as yet unknown. Unmatched junction bases numbered 4, after V lost 6 bases and J lost 0 bases. The CDR3 has 15 residues. The germline gives CDR1 MNHEY, CDR2 SVGAGI. The sample is drawn from a study of regulatory and conventional T cells in RAG deficiency. Overall study findings and caveats: In Omenn syndrome, sorted "Tregs" may be peripherally activated cells. Compared with controls, unique Treg TCR beta sequences dropped about 100-fold in Omenn syndrome and CID/AS. Omenn patients showed >90% Treg-Tconv overlap and shorter CDR3 lengths.

The method was immunoSEQ multiplex PCR; TCRdb's version includes in-frame clones alone and lacks a portion of them. The sample lists roughly 30,000 clones, roughly 96% occurring once. Genomic DNA came from blood conventional CD4+ T cells gated CD25-low CD127-high. The same data also contributed to another study, on regulatory T cells. That work contributes: Amplification used 52 TRBV primers and 13 TRBJ primers. Regulatory T cells showed the strongest V-J pair restriction and V/J gene skewing among patient repertoires.

The chain is built from TRBV6-5 and TRBJ2-7, with TRBD2 matching over 11 bases. The sequence derives from a human donor in good health. Sequencing was carried out using CD25- CD4+ T cells sorted from blood. This CDR3 is CASRLTSGDSYEQYF. In DNA, the CDR3 is TGTGCCAGCAGGCTGACTAGCGGGGACTCCTACGAGCAGTACTTC.